One TCR beta chain is described in this entry. As originally analysed: By means of reference gene primer amplification, nucleated cell counts were estimated. Some clones are missing from TCRdb's copy, which holds only in-frame ones; the method was immunoSEQ multiplex PCR. That table gives V, J and clone size, and the DNA gave D and trimming. Seen here are fewer than 300,000 clones, 83% observed once, and the top ten hold 7.5% to 10%. This entry is derived from a study of blood T cell repertoires in COVID-19. Study context: Material from acute and convalescent COVID-19 was sourced from the United States, Italy and Spain. Nucleic acid was either cDNA or gDNA, and it came from T cells, B-cell-depleted T cells, or PBMCs.

V lost 4 bases, J lost 0 bases, and 10 bases lay in between. The CDR3 length is 14 residues. Germline assignment: CDR1 SGHNT and CDR2 YYREEE (reference sequence). The sequenced sample was peripheral blood. This TCR was sampled from a woman between 50 and 59 years old who had recovered from COVID-19. The V and J genes are TRBV5-4 and TRBJ1-2; D is perhaps TRBD1 (5 bases). This chain's CDR3 is CASSPAGANYGYTF. For the CDR3, the DNA is TGTGCCAGCAGCCCGGCGGGGGCTAACTATGGCTACACCTTC.